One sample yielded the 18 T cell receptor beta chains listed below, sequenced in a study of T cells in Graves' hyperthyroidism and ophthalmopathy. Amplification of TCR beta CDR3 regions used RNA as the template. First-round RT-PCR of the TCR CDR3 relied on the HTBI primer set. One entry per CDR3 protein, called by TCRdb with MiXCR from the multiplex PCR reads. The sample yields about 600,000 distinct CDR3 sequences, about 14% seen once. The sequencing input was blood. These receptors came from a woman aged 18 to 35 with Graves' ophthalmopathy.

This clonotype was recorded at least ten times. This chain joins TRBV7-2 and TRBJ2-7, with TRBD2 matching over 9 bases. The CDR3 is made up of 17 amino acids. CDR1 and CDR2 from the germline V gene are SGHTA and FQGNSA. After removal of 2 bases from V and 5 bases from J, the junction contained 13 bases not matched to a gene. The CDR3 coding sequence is TGTGCCAGCAGCTTAAACGTAGGGACTAGCTGGGTCAACGAGCAGTACTTC. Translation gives CASSLNVGTSWVNEQYF.

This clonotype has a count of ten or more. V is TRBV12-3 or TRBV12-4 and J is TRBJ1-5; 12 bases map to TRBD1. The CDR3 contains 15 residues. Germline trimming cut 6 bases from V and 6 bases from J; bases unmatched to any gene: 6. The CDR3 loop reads CASSSGQGAGQPQHF. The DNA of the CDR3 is TGTGCCAGCAGCTCGGGACAGGGGGCAGGTCAGCCCCAGCATTTT.

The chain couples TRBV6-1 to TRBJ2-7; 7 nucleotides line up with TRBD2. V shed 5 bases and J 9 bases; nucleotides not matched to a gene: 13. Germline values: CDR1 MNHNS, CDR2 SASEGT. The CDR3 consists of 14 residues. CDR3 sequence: CASSPAAGTTLQYF. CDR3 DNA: TGTGCCAGCAGTCCTGCCGCCGGGACTACACTGCAGTACTTC.

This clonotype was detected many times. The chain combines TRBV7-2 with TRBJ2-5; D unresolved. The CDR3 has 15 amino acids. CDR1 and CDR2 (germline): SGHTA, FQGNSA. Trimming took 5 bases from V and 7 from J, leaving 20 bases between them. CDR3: CASSLLETRFLTQYF. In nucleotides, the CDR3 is TGTGCCAGCAGCCTCTTAGAAACCCGATTTCTGACCCAGTACTTC. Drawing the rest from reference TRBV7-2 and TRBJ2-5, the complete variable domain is GAGVSQSPSNKVTEKGKDVELRCDPISGHTALYWYRQSLGQGLEFLIYFQGNSAPDKSGLPSDRFSAERTGGSVSTLTIQRTQQEDSAVYLCASSLLETRFLTQYFGPGTRLLVL.

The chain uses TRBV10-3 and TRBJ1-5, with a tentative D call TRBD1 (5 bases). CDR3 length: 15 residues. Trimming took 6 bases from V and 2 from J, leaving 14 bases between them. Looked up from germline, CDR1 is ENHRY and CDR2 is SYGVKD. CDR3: CAIRSAGLGNQPQHF. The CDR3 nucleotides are TGTGCCATCAGGTCGGCAGGGCTAGGCAATCAGCCCCAGCATTTT.

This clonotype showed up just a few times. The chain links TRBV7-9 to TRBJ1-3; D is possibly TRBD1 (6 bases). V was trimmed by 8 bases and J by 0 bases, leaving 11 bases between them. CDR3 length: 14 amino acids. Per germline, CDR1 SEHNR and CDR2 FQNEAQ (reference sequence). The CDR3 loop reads CASDRDNSGNTIYF. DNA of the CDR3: TGTGCCAGCGACCGGGACAACTCTGGAAACACCATATATTTT. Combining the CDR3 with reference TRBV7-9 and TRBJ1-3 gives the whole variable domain DTGVSQNPRHKITKRGQNVTFRCDPISEHNRLYWYRQTLGQGPEFLTYFQNEAQLEKSRLLSDRFSAERPKGSFSTLEIQRTEQGDSAMYLCASDRDNSGNTIYFGEGSWLTVV.

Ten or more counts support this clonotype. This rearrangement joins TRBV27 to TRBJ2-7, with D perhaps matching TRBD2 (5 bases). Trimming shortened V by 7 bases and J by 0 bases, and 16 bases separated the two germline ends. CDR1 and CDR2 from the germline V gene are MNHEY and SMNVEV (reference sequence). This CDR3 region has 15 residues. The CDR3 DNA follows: TGTGCCAGCAACCCCCGAGGGATCACCTCCTACGAGCAGTACTTC. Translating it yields CASNPRGITSYEQYF.

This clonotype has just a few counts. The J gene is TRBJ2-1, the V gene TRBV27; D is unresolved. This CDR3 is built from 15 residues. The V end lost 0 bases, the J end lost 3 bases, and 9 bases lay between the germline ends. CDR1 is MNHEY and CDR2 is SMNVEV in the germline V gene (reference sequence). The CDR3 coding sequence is TGTGCCAGCAGTTTATCGGGTAGCTACTACAATGAGCAGTTCTTC. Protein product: CASSLSGSYYNEQFF.

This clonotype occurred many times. In DNA form, the CDR3 reads TGTGCCAGCAGCTTTACAGGGGACACTGAAGCTTTCTTT. This translates into CASSFTGDTEAFF. V usage is TRBV7-3 and J usage is TRBJ1-1, with TRBD1 matching 7 bases. There are 13 residues in the CDR3. Germline trimming cut 3 bases from V and 3 bases from J; bases unmatched to any gene: 1. Per germline, CDR1 SGHTA and CDR2 FQGTGA. The full variable domain, rest sourced from reference TRBV7-3 and TRBJ1-1, is GAGVSQTPSNKVTEKGKYVELRCDPISGHTALYWYRQSLGQGPEFLIYFQGTGAADDSGLPNDRFFAVRPEGSVSTLKIQRTERGDSAVYLCASSFTGDTEAFFGQGTRLTVV.

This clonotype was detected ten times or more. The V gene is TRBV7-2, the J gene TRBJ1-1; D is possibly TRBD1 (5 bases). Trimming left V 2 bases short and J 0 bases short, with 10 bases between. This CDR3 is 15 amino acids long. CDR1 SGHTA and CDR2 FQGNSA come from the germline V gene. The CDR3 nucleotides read TGTGCCAGCAGCTTAATGGGGGGGATGAACACTGAAGCTTTCTTT. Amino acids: CASSLMGGMNTEAFF. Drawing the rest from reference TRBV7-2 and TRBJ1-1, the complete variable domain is GAGVSQSPSNKVTEKGKDVELRCDPISGHTALYWYRQSLGQGLEFLIYFQGNSAPDKSGLPSDRFSAERTGGSVSTLTIQRTQQEDSAVYLCASSLMGGMNTEAFFGQGTRLTVV.

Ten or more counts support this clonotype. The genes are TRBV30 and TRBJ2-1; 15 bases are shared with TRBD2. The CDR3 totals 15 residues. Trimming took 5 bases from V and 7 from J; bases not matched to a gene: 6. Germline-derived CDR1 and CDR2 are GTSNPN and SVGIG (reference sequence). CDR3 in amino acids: CAWGSGTSGRNEQFF. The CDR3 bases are TGTGCCTGGGGCTCCGGGACTAGCGGGAGGAATGAGCAGTTCTTC.

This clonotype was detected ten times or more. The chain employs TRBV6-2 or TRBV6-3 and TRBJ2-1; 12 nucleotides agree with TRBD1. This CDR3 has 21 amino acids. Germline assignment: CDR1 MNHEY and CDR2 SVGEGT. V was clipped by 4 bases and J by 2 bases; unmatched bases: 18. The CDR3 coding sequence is TGTGCCAGCAGTTCCACCCCCGGGACAGGGGGCATTCCTGCTCCCTACAATGAGCAGTTCTTC. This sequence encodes CASSSTPGTGGIPAPYNEQFF.

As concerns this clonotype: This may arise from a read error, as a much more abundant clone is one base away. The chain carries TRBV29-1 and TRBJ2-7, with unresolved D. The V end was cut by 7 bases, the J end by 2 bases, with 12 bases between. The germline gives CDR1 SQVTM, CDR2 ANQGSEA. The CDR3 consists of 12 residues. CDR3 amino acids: CSASDPTYEQYF. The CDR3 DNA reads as TGCAGCGCTTCCGACCCCACCTACGAGCAGTACTTC.

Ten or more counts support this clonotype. The CDR3 loop is CASSSSGGREGQETQYF. The CDR3 bases are TGTGCCAGCAGTTCGTCTGGCGGGAGGGAGGGACAAGAGACCCAGTACTTC. The rearrangement links TRBV12-3 or TRBV12-4 to TRBJ2-5; 9 bases line up with TRBD2. The CDR3 is 17 amino acids. The trim removed 4 bases at V and 2 bases at J, leaving 11 bases unmatched.

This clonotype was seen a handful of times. The CDR3 protein is CASSGGRIYEQYF. The CDR3 region has the DNA TGTGCCAGCAGCGGAGGGAGAATCTACGAGCAGTACTTC. This chain links TRBV28 with TRBJ2-7; D may be TRBD2 (6 bases). V lost 6 bases to trimming and J lost 3 bases, with 12 bases between them. This CDR3 has 13 amino acids. CDR1 is MDHEN and CDR2 is SYDVKM in the germline V gene. Drawing the rest from reference TRBV28 and TRBJ2-7, the complete variable domain is DVKVTQSSRYLVKRTGEKVFLECVQDMDHENMFWYRQDPGLGLRLIYFSYDVKMKEKGDIPEGYSVSREKKERFSLILESASTNQTSMYLCASSGGRIYEQYFGPGTRLTVT.

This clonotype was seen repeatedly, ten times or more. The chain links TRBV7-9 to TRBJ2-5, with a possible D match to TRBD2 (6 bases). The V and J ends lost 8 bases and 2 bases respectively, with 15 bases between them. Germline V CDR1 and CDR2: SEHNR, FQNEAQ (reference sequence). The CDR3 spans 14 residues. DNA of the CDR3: TGTGCCAGCGCACCGGGGACTTTGCAAGAGACCCAGTACTTC. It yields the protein CASAPGTLQETQYF.

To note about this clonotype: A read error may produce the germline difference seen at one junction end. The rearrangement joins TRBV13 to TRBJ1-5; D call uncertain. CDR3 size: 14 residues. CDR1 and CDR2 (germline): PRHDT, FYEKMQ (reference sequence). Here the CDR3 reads CASSLGGSDQPQHF. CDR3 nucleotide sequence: TGTGCCAGCAGTCTTGGAGGTAGCGATCAGCCCCAGCATTTT.

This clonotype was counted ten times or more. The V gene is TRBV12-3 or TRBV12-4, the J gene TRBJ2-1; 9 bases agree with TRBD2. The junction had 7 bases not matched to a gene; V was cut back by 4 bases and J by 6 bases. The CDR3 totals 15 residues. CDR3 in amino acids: CASSYRLAGRNEQFF. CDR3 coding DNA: TGTGCCAGCAGTTATAGGCTAGCGGGACGCAATGAGCAGTTCTTC.